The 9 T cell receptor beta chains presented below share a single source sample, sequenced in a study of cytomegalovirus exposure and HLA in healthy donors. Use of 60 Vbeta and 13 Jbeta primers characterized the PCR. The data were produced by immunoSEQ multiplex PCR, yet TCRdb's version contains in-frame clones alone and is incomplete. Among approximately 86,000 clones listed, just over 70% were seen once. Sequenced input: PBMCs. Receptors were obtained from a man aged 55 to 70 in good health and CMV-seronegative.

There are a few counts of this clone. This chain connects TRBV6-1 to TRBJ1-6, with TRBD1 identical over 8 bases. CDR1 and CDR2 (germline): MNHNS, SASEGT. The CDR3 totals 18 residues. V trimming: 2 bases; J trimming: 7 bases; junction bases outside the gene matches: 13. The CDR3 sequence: CASSETAYGTGNNSPLHF. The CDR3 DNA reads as TGTGCCAGCAGTGAAACCGCCTACGGGACAGGCAACAATTCACCCCTCCACTTT.

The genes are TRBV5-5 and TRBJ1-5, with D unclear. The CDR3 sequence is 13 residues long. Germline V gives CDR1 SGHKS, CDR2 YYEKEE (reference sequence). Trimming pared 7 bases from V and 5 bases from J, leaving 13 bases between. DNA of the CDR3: TGTGCCAGCCCCCCAGAAGGAGATCAGCCCCAGCATTTT. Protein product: CASPPEGDQPQHF.

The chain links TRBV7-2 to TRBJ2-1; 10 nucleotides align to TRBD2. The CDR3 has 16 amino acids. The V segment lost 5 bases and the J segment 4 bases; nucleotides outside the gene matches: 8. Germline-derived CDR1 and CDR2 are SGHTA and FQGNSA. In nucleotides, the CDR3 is TGTGCCAGCAGCCCTCCGTCTAGCGGGGGATACAATGAGCAGTTCTTC. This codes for CASSPPSSGGYNEQFF.

The CDR3, as DNA: TGTGCCAGCAGCGCCCACAGGGCCCAAGAGACCCAGTACTTC. This gives the protein CASSAHRAQETQYF. The chain carries TRBV9 and TRBJ2-5, with D possibly being TRBD1 (6 bases). CDR3 length equals 14 residues. The V end lost 3 bases, the J end lost 1 base, and 10 bases lay between the germline ends. Germline V lookup: CDR1 SGDLS, CDR2 YYNGEE.

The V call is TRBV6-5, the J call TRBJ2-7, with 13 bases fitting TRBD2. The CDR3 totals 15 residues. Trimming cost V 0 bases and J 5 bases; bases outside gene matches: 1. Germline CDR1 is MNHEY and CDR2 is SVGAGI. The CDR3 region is CASSYSGLAGHEQYF. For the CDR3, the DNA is TGTGCCAGCAGTTACTCGGGACTAGCGGGGCACGAGCAGTACTTC.

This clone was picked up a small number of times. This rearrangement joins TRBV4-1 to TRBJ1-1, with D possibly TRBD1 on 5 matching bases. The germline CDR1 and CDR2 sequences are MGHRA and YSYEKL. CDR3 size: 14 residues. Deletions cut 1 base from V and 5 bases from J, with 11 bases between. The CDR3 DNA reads TGCGCCAGCAGCCAAGGACAGTTGAGGACTGAAGCTTTCTTT. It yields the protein CASSQGQLRTEAFF.

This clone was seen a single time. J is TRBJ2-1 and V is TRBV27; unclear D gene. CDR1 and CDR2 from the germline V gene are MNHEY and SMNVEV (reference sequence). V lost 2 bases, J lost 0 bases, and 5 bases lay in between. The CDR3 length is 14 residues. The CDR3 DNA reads TGTGCCAGCAGTTTAGTCAGCTCCTACAATGAGCAGTTCTTC. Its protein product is CASSLVSSYNEQFF.

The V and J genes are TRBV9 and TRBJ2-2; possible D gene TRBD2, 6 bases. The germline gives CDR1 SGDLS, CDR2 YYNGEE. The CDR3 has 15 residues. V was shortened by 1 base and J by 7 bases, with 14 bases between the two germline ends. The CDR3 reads CASSVMADGGGELFF. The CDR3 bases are TGTGCCAGCAGCGTAATGGCCGACGGGGGCGGGGAGCTGTTTTTT.

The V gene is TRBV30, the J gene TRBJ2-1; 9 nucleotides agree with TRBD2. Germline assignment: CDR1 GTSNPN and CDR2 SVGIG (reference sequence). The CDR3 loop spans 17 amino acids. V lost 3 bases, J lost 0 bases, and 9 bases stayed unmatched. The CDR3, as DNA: TGTGCCTGGAGGTCACTAGCGGGTTTACTCTCCTACAATGAGCAGTTCTTC. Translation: CAWRSLAGLLSYNEQFF.